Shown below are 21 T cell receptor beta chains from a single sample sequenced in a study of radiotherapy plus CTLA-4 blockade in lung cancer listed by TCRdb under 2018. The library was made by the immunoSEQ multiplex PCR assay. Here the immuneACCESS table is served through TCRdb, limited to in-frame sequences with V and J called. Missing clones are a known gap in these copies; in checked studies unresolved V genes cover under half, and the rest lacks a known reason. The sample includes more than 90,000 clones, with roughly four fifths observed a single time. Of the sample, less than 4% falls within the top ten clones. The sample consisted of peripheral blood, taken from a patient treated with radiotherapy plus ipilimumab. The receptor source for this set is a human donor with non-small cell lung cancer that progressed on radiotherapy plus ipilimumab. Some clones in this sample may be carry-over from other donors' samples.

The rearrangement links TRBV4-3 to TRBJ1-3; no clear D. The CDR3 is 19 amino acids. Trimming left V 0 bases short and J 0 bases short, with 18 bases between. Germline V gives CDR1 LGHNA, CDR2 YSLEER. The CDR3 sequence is CASSQDSGPARRSGNTIYF. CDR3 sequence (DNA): TGCGCCAGCAGCCAAGACTCCGGTCCGGCAAGACGCTCTGGAAACACCATATATTTT.

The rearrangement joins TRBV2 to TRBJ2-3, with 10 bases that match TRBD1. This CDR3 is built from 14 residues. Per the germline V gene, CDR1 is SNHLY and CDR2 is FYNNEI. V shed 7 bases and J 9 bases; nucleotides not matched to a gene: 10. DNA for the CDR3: TGTGCCAGCATAACCGGGACAGGGGCAATCACGCAGTATTTT. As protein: CASITGTGAITQYF.

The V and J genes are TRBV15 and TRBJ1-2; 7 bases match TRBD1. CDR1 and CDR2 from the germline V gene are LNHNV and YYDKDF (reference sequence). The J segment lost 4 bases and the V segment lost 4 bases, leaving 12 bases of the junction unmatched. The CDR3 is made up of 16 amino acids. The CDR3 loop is CATSTYMRTGLYGYTF. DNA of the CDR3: TGTGCCACCAGCACCTATATGCGGACAGGCCTCTATGGCTACACCTTC.

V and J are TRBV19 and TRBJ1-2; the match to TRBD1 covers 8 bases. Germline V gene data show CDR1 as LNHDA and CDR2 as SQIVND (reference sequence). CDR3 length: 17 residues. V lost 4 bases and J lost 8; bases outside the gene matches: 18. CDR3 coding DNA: TGTGCCAGTAGTACTCCGCGACCCACAGGGGGGGTCGGGGGCTACACCTTC. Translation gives CASSTPRPTGGVGGYTF.

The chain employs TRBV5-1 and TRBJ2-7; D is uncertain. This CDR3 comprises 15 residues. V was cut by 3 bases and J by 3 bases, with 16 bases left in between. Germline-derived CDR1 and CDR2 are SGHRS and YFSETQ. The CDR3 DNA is TGCGCCAGCAGCTCCTCCTCGGGCACCGTCTACGAGCAGTACTTC. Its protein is CASSSSSGTVYEQYF.

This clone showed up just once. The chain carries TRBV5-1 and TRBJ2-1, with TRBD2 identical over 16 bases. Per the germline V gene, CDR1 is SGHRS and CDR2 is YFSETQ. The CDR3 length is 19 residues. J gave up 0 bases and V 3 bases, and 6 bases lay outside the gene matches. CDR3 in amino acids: CASSSVGTSGGASYNEQFF. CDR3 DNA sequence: TGCGCCAGCAGCTCCGTCGGGACTAGCGGGGGGGCCTCCTACAATGAGCAGTTCTTC.

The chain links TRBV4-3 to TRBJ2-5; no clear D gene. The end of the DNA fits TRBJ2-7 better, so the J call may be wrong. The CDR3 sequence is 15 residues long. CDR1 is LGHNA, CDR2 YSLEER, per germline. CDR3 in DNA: TGCGCCAGCAGCCAACAGGTGACGAGCTCCTACGAGCAGTACTTC. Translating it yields CASSQQVTSSYEQYF.

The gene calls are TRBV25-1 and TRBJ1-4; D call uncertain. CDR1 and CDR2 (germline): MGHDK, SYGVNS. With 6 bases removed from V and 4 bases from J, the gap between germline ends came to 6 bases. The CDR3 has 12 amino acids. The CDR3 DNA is TGTGCCAGCAGGGGTGGTAATGAAAAACTGTTTTTT. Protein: CASRGGNEKLFF.

The CDR3 sequence is CASSFRSPFHKMNTEAFF. The CDR3 nucleotides are TGTGCCAGCAGTTTCCGCTCCCCTTTTCACAAGATGAACACTGAAGCTTTCTTT. V gene TRBV27 combines with J gene TRBJ1-1, with no clear D. CDR3 length: 18 residues. Trimming left V 3 bases short and J 0 bases short, with 20 bases between. The germline gives CDR1 MNHEY, CDR2 SMNVEV (reference sequence).

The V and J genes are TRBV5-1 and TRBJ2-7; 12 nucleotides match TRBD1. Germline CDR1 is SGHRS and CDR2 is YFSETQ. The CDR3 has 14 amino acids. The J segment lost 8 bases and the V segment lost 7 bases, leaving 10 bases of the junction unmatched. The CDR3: CASSQGQGAEKQYF. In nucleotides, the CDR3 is TGCGCCAGCTCGCAGGGACAGGGGGCCGAAAAGCAGTACTTC. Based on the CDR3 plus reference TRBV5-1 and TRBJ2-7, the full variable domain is KAGVTQTPRYLIKTRGQQVTLSCSPISGHRSVSWYQQTPGQGLQFLFEYFSETQRNKGNFPGRFSGRQFSNSRSEMNVSTLELGDSALYLCASSQGQGAEKQYFGPGTRLTVT.

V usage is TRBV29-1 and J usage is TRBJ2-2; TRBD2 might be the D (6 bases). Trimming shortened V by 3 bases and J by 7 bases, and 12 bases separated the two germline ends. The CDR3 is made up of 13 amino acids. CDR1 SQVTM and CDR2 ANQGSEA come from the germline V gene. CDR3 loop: CSVDREVDGELFF. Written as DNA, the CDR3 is TGCAGCGTTGACAGGGAGGTAGACGGGGAGCTGTTTTTT.

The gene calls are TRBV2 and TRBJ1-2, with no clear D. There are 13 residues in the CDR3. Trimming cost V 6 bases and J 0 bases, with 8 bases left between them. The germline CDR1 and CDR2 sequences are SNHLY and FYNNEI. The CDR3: CASRDGANYGYTF. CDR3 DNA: TGTGCCAGCAGGGATGGCGCTAACTATGGCTACACCTTC.

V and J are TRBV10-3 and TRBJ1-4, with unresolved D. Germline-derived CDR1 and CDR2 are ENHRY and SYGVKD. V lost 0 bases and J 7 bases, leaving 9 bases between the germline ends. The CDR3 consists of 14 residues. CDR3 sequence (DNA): TGTGCCATCAGTGAGTCGATTCTAGTTGAAAAACTGTTTTTT. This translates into CAISESILVEKLFF.

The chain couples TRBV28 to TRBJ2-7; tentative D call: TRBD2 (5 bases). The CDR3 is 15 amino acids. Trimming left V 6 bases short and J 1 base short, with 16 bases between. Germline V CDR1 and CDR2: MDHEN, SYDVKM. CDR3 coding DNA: TGTGCCAGCAGGGGAGCCGCGGAGAGATCCTACGAGCAGTACTTC. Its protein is CASRGAAERSYEQYF.

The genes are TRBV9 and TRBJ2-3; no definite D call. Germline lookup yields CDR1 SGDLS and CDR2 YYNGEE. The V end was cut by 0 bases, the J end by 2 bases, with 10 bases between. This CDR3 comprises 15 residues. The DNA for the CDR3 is TGTGCCAGCAGCGTAGCCCCTGGTCCCACAGATACGCAGTATTTT. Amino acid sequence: CASSVAPGPTDTQYF.

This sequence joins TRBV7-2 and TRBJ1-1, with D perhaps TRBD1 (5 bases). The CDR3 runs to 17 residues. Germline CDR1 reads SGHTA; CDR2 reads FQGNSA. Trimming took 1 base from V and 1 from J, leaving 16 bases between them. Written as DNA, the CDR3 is TGTGCCAGCAGCTTAGACGGGGGTAGGGACTGGAACACTGAAGCTTTCTTT. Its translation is CASSLDGGRDWNTEAFF.

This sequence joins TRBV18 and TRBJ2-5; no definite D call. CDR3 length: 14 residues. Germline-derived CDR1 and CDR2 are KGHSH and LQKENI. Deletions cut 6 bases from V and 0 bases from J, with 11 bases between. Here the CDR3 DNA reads TGTGCCAGCTCCCACTCCGACAACCAAGAGACCCAGTACTTC. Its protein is CASSHSDNQETQYF.

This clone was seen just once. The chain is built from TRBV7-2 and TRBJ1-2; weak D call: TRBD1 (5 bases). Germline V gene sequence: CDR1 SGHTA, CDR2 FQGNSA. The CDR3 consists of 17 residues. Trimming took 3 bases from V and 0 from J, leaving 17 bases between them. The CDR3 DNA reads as TGTGCCAGCAGCTTTTCTGGGCTTTCGGGGGCTAACTATGGCTACACCTTC. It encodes CASSFSGLSGANYGYTF.

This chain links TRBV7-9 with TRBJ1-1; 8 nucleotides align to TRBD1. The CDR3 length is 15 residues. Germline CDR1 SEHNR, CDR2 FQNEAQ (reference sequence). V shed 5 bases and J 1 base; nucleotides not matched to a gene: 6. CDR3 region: CASSARQGANTEAFF. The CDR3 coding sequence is TGTGCCAGCAGCGCACGGCAGGGGGCGAACACTGAAGCTTTCTTT.

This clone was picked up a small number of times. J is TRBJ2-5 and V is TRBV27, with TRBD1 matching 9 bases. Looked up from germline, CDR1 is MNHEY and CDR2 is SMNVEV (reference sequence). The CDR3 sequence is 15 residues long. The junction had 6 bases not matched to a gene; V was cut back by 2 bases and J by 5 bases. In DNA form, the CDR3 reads TGTGCCAGCAGTTTAAGGGACAGGGTTTGGGAGACCCAGTACTTC. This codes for CASSLRDRVWETQYF.

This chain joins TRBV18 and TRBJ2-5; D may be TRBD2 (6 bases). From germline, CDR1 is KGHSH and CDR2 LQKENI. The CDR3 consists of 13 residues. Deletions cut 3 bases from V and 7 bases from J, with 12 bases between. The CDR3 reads CASSPGSDGTQYF. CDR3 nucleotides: TGTGCCAGCTCACCCGGGAGCGATGGGACCCAGTACTTC.